What follows are 3 T cell receptor beta chains derived from one specimen sequenced in a study of blood T cell repertoires in COVID-19. Clones were sequenced by immunoSEQ multiplex PCR, and TCRdb holds only the in-frame ones, with some missing. This table holds 310,000 or so clones, around 86% found once. The specimen sequenced was peripheral blood. Receptors were obtained from a man in his forties or fifties with active or convalescent COVID-19.

There are a few counts of this clone. The rearrangement links TRBV6-6 to TRBJ2-7; tentatively, D is TRBD2 (5 bases). Germline V lookup: CDR1 MNHNY, CDR2 SVGAGI (reference sequence). The CDR3 is 13 residues long. V was trimmed by 6 bases and J by 3 bases, leaving 12 bases between them. The CDR3 is CASRGRGYYEQYF. In DNA form, the CDR3 reads TGTGCCAGCAGAGGCCGGGGATACTACGAGCAGTACTTC.

Only a few counts were recorded for this clone. The CDR3 here is CASPDGRGRVNEQFF. Here the CDR3 DNA reads TGTGCCAGCCCCGACGGGAGAGGTCGAGTCAATGAGCAGTTCTTC. The chain combines TRBV2 with TRBJ2-1, with D perhaps TRBD2 (6 bases). Germline CDR1 SNHLY, CDR2 FYNNEI. CDR3 length: 15 amino acids. The germline V and J ends were trimmed by 8 bases and 6 bases, with 20 bases remaining between them.

This clone came up a few times. The V gene is TRBV27, the J gene TRBJ2-3; TRBD2 is a possible D gene (5 bases). CDR3 length: 15 residues. Germline V gene data show CDR1 as MNHEY and CDR2 as SMNVEV (reference sequence). V dropped 6 bases and J dropped 7 bases, with 20 bases sitting between them. The DNA for the CDR3 is TGTGCCAGCAGGGTCGGCCGGGGAGCTATATATACGCAGTATTTT. Amino acids: CASRVGRGAIYTQYF.